This passage covers 17 T cell receptor beta chains from one sample sequenced in a study of lymphopenia after photon versus proton radiotherapy. Profiling relied on immunoSEQ multiplex PCR, and the TCRdb table lists in-frame clones only, not all of them. The sample records roughly 41,000 clones, about 83% being singletons. The sequences come from peripheral blood, collected from a patient treated with photon-based radiotherapy. The receptors originated from a man in his forties or fifties with gastric cancer.

V is TRBV5-4 and J is TRBJ2-5, with D possibly being TRBD1 (8 bases). The V and J ends lost 1 base and 5 bases respectively, with 15 bases between them. Germline loops: CDR1 SGHNT, CDR2 YYREEE (reference sequence). This CDR3 is 15 amino acids long. CDR3 nucleotides: TGTGCCAGCAGCTTGAACACAGGGGGAGGGGAGACCCAGTACTTC. The encoded protein is CASSLNTGGGETQYF.

The gene calls are TRBV4-3 and TRBJ2-7; unclear D gene. The V end lost 0 bases, the J end lost 4 bases, and 7 bases lay between the germline ends. Germline CDR1 is LGHNA and CDR2 is YSLEER. The CDR3 is made up of 13 amino acids. CDR3 nucleotides: TGCGCCAGCAGCCAAGAGAGGAGATACGAGCAGTACTTC. Protein: CASSQERRYEQYF.

The rearrangement uses TRBV30 and TRBJ1-4; perhaps TRBD1 as D (5 bases). V shed 4 bases and J shed 3 bases, with 12 bases lying between them. CDR3 size: 14 residues. CDR1 and CDR2 from the germline V gene are GTSNPN and SVGIG (reference sequence). The CDR3: CAWNPGLANEKLFF. CDR3 DNA sequence: TGTGCCTGGAACCCAGGGTTGGCTAATGAAAAACTGTTTTTT.

The chain carries TRBV11-2 and TRBJ2-5, with TRBD1 as a possible D gene (6 bases). Germline lookup yields CDR1 SGHAT and CDR2 FQNNGV. CDR3 length: 15 residues. V lost 4 bases to trimming and J lost 2 bases, with 14 bases between them. The CDR3 bases are TGTGCCAGCAGCTGGACGACAGGACGACAAGAGACCCAGTACTTC. Translating it yields CASSWTTGRQETQYF.

The CDR3 DNA sequence: TGTGCCAGCAGTTCAGGGTTACGGGAAAAACTGTTTTTT. Amino acid sequence: CASSSGLREKLFF. The chain links TRBV27 to TRBJ1-4, with D possibly being TRBD1 (5 bases). Between the trimmed V and J ends, which lost 4 bases and 8 bases, there was a span of 11 bases. The germline CDR1 and CDR2 sequences are MNHEY and SMNVEV (reference sequence). CDR3 size: 13 residues.

This clone was seen a few times. The rearrangement joins TRBV2 to TRBJ2-2; TRBD1 matches at 8 bases. The CDR3 runs to 15 residues. The germline gives CDR1 SNHLY, CDR2 FYNNEI. The junction had 3 bases not matched to a gene; V was cut back by 6 bases and J by 0 bases. CDR3 in DNA: TGTGCCAGCAGACCGGGACAGGCGAACACCGGGGAGCTGTTTTTT. Translating it yields CASRPGQANTGELFF.

This rearrangement joins TRBV9 to TRBJ1-2; TRBD1 agrees at 11 bases. The germline CDR1 and CDR2 sequences are SGDLS and YYNGEE. Germline trimming cut 0 bases from V and 4 bases from J; bases unmatched to any gene: 5. This CDR3 is 16 amino acids long. The CDR3 sequence is CASSVGTGGEGYGYTF. In nucleotides, the CDR3 is TGTGCCAGCAGCGTAGGGACAGGGGGCGAGGGCTATGGCTACACCTTC.

This chain uses TRBV29-1 with TRBJ1-1, with a tentative D call TRBD1 (6 bases). V lost 4 bases and J lost 7, with 13 bases in between. Germline V gene sequence: CDR1 SQVTM, CDR2 ANQGSEA. This CDR3 contains 12 residues. CDR3 amino acids: CSVARGAGEAFF. Here the CDR3 DNA reads TGCAGCGTTGCTCGGGGGGCAGGTGAAGCTTTCTTT.

The chain is built from TRBV28 and TRBJ2-2, with TRBD1 matching over 8 bases. V lost 4 bases to trimming and J lost 4 bases; unmatched junction nucleotides: 8. The CDR3 has 16 amino acids. CDR1 and CDR2 from the germline V gene are MDHEN and SYDVKM. The CDR3 coding sequence is TGTGCCAGCAGTTCCCCTGGACAGGGTCTCACCGGGGAGCTGTTTTTT. This encodes CASSSPGQGLTGELFF.

The chain joins TRBV7-2 to TRBJ1-3, with D unresolved. Germline values: CDR1 SGHTA, CDR2 FQGNSA. The germline V and J ends were trimmed by 5 bases and 0 bases, with 8 bases remaining between them. The CDR3 has 14 amino acids. This CDR3 is CASSPTLSGNTIYF. The CDR3 DNA is TGTGCCAGCAGCCCCACGCTCTCTGGAAACACCATATATTTT.

V and J are TRBV11-2 and TRBJ2-1, with 14 bases aligning to TRBD2. V shed 5 bases, J shed 15 bases, and the junction held 9 bases outside the gene matches. Germline V gives CDR1 SGHAT, CDR2 FQNNGV. The CDR3 totals 14 residues. CDR3 amino acids: CASSPGLAGVTRFF. DNA for the CDR3: TGTGCCAGCAGCCCGGGACTAGCGGGAGTCACGCGGTTCTTC. Drawing the rest from reference TRBV11-2 and TRBJ2-1, the complete variable domain is EAGVAQSPRYKIIEKRQSVAFWCNPISGHATLYWYQQILGQGPKLLIQFQNNGVVDDSQLPKDRFSAERLKGVDSTLKIQPAKLEDSAVYLCASSPGLAGVTRFFGPGTRLTVL.

The genes are TRBV4-3 and TRBJ1-3; D is undetermined. Germline V gene sequence: CDR1 LGHNA, CDR2 YSLEER. The V gene lost 0 bases and the J gene lost 3 bases, with 3 bases spanning the gap. This CDR3 has 13 amino acids. CDR3: CASSQESGNTIYF. The CDR3 DNA reads as TGCGCCAGCAGCCAAGAAAGTGGAAACACCATATATTTT.

This clone was counted once. The CDR3 DNA reads TGCGCCAGCAGCCAACAAGCGCGACCCGCGAACACCGGGGAGCTGTTTTTT. Its protein product is CASSQQARPANTGELFF. The V and J genes are TRBV4-1 and TRBJ2-2; D unresolved. Germline CDR1 is MGHRA and CDR2 is YSYEKL. The CDR3 runs to 17 residues. Trimming removed 2 bases at V and 0 bases at J, with 13 bases between.

Remarks on this clone: The same CDR3 also results from other DNA sequences found in this sample. V and J are TRBV18 and TRBJ2-1; D remains unclear. Trimming stripped 1 base from V and 0 bases from J, with 7 bases between. Per germline, CDR1 KGHSH and CDR2 LQKENI. The CDR3 contains 15 residues. The CDR3 reads CASSPLASSYNEQFF. The CDR3 DNA reads TGTGCCAGCTCACCACTAGCATCCTCCTACAATGAGCAGTTCTTC.

This chain links TRBV19 with TRBJ2-7; D is uncertain. The CDR3 is 14 residues long. Germline lookup yields CDR1 LNHDA and CDR2 SQIVND (reference sequence). V lost 1 base and J 3 bases, leaving 10 bases between the germline ends. The CDR3 nucleotides are TGTGCCAGTAGTATAGCCTGGAACGACTACGAGCAGTACTTC. It is translated as CASSIAWNDYEQYF.

J is TRBJ2-2 and V is TRBV6-4, with TRBD2 matching over 9 bases. The germline V gene encodes CDR1 MRHNA and CDR2 SNTAGT. Unmatched junction bases numbered 7, after V lost 6 bases and J lost 2 bases. This CDR3 region has 16 residues. The CDR3 DNA follows: TGTGCCAGCAGCACTTTAGCGGGAGATAACACCGGGGAGCTGTTTTTT. Its protein product is CASSTLAGDNTGELFF.

This chain connects TRBV15 to TRBJ1-1; the D is unclear. The V and J ends lost 3 bases and 1 base respectively, with 12 bases between them. Looked up from germline, CDR1 is LNHNV and CDR2 is YYDKDF (reference sequence). The CDR3 has 15 amino acids. The CDR3 protein is CATSSWGYTNTEAFF. CDR3 bases: TGTGCCACCAGCAGTTGGGGATACACGAACACTGAAGCTTTCTTT.